These 18 T cell receptor beta chains were sequenced from one sample in a study of T cells in Graves' hyperthyroidism and ophthalmopathy. Amplification of TCR beta CDR3 regions used RNA as the template. An initial round of RT-PCR targeting the TCR CDR3 relied on the HTBI primer set. TCRdb called the multiplex PCR reads again in MiXCR, with one record for every CDR3 protein. The sample consists of roughly 700,000 distinct CDR3 sequences, about 14% of them appearing once. Sequences were obtained from blood. The receptors shown here come from a woman aged 18-29 years with Graves' hyperthyroidism.

This clonotype was detected only a few times. The chain uses TRBV30 and TRBJ2-7; TRBD2 is a possible D gene (5 bases). CDR3 length equals 11 residues. Trimming stripped 6 bases from V and 1 base from J, with 7 bases between. Germline loops: CDR1 GTSNPN, CDR2 SVGIG (reference sequence). The CDR3 is CACGESYEQYF. The CDR3, as DNA: TGTGCCTGCGGGGAGTCCTACGAGCAGTACTTC.

This clonotype was observed at least ten times. The chain links TRBV28 to TRBJ2-4; 9 nucleotides line up with TRBD1. V shed 8 bases, J shed 7 bases, and the junction held 9 bases outside the gene matches. The CDR3 runs to 14 residues. Per the germline V gene, CDR1 is MDHEN and CDR2 is SYDVKM. This chain's CDR3 is CASGFRTGANIQYF. The CDR3 nucleotides are TGTGCCAGCGGATTCCGGACAGGGGCTAACATTCAGTACTTC.

The V gene is TRBV20-1, the J gene TRBJ2-7; 8 bases line up with TRBD2. CDR3 length: 14 amino acids. Germline lookup yields CDR1 DFQATT and CDR2 SNEGSKA (reference sequence). V was clipped by 6 bases and J by 0 bases; unmatched bases: 7. The DNA for the CDR3 is TGCAGTGCCAAGACTAGCGTGGGCTCCTACGAGCAGTACTTC. Protein product: CSAKTSVGSYEQYF.

The table lists this clonotype with many counts. The gene calls are TRBV11-3 and TRBJ2-1; D remains ambiguous. The CDR3 sequence is 15 residues long. The V and J ends lost 0 bases and 7 bases respectively, with 13 bases between them. The germline CDR1 and CDR2 sequences are SGHNT and YENEEA. CDR3 amino acids: CASSLDPYSGNEQFF. CDR3 DNA sequence: TGTGCCAGCAGCTTAGATCCTTACTCAGGAAATGAGCAGTTCTTC.

In this sample, this clonotype turned up many times. The gene calls are TRBV20-1 and TRBJ1-1, with D possibly TRBD1 on 6 matching bases. The CDR3 runs 15 residues. V lost 2 bases to trimming and J lost 0 bases, with 13 bases between them. The germline V gene encodes CDR1 DFQATT and CDR2 SNEGSKA (reference sequence). In DNA form, the CDR3 reads TGCAGTGCTAGATCACAGGGTTTCATGAACACTGAAGCTTTCTTT. Its translation: CSARSQGFMNTEAFF.

The genes are TRBV5-6 and TRBJ2-1; weak D call: TRBD2 (6 bases). Trimming left V 0 bases short and J 4 bases short, with 14 bases between. Looked up from germline, CDR1 is SGHDT and CDR2 is YYEEEE. There are 16 residues in the CDR3. The CDR3 DNA follows: TGTGCCAGCAGCTTGGATATCGGGAGTACTTACAATGAGCAGTTCTTC. Translating gives CASSLDIGSTYNEQFF.

This clonotype was observed a few times. The chain combines TRBV13 with TRBJ2-5; tentative D call: TRBD2 (6 bases). The V end lost 5 bases, the J end lost 2 bases, and 15 bases lay between the germline ends. The CDR3 sequence is 15 residues long. Germline lookup yields CDR1 PRHDT and CDR2 FYEKMQ (reference sequence). The CDR3 coding sequence is TGTGCCAGCAGCCCCCCGTCGGGAGAACAAGAGACCCAGTACTTC. This encodes CASSPPSGEQETQYF.

This clonotype was seen more than once but under ten times. This rearrangement joins TRBV7-9 to TRBJ2-7, with D perhaps assigned TRBD1 or TRBD2 (5 bases each). The CDR3 runs to 14 residues. In germline, CDR1 is SEHNR, CDR2 FQNEAQ (reference sequence). Trimming removed 8 bases from V and 1 base from J, with 15 bases in between. The CDR3 region is CASGRPGASYEQYF. The CDR3 bases are TGTGCCAGCGGCCGCCCCGGGGCTTCCTACGAGCAGTACTTC.

J is TRBJ2-1 and V is TRBV28, with 8 bases that match TRBD2. This CDR3 contains 16 residues. Germline V gives CDR1 MDHEN, CDR2 SYDVKM. The trim removed 6 bases at V and 8 bases at J, leaving 15 bases unmatched. DNA for the CDR3: TGTGCCAGCAGCCAAGGGGGGGCGGGAGGTATTTATGAGCAGTTCTTC. Translation: CASSQGGAGGIYEQFF.

This clonotype was counted ten times or more. The genes are TRBV10-2 and TRBJ2-7, with 8 bases matching TRBD2. Germline-derived CDR1 and CDR2 are WSHSY and SAAADI. The CDR3 is made up of 14 amino acids. The ends lost 6 bases at V and 6 bases at J; junction bases unmatched: 10. The CDR3 loop is CASRHSGDFGEQYF. The CDR3 DNA reads as TGCGCCAGCAGGCATAGCGGGGACTTTGGCGAGCAGTACTTC.

This clonotype was detected many times. The V gene is TRBV2, the J gene TRBJ2-3; weak D call: TRBD1 (6 bases). Germline V CDR1 and CDR2: SNHLY, FYNNEI. The CDR3 is made up of 17 amino acids. Deletions cut 5 bases from V and 8 bases from J, with 26 bases between. CDR3 sequence: CASSPSDRTVQDSTQYF. For the CDR3, the DNA is TGTGCCAGCAGTCCCAGCGATAGGACAGTTCAAGATAGTACGCAGTATTTT. Full variable domain (remainder filled in from reference TRBV2 and TRBJ2-3): EPEVTQTPSHQVTQMGQEVILRCVPISNHLYFYWYRQILGQKVEFLVSFYNNEISEKSEIFDDQFSVERPDGSNFTLKIRSTKLEDSAMYFCASSPSDRTVQDSTQYFGPGTRLTVL.

V usage is TRBV7-2 and J usage is TRBJ2-7; tentatively, D is TRBD2 (5 bases). Germline values: CDR1 SGHTA, CDR2 FQGNSA. Trimming shortened V by 0 bases and J by 5 bases, and 11 bases separated the two germline ends. CDR3 length: 14 amino acids. The CDR3 DNA follows: TGTGCCAGCAGCTTAGCGAGGGTGGCGAACGAGCAGTACTTC. Protein: CASSLARVANEQYF.

This clonotype turned up a few times. The rearrangement joins TRBV14 to TRBJ2-7; TRBD1 agrees at 9 bases. The CDR3 sequence is 14 residues long. Germline V CDR1 and CDR2: SGHDN, FVKESK. The V segment lost 3 bases and the J segment 5 bases; nucleotides outside the gene matches: 5. The CDR3 reads CASSHRTGANEQYF. In nucleotides, the CDR3 is TGTGCCAGCAGCCACAGGACAGGGGCTAACGAGCAGTACTTC.

V and J are TRBV7-3 and TRBJ2-7; 8 positions match TRBD2. The germline gives CDR1 SGHTA, CDR2 FQGTGA. The junction had 3 bases not matched to a gene; V was cut back by 8 bases and J by 0 bases. The CDR3 is 13 residues long. As DNA, the CDR3 is TGTGCCAGCGCGGGAGGTCCCTCCTACGAGCAGTACTTC. Translated, it gives CASAGGPSYEQYF.

In this sample, this clonotype turned up many times. The gene calls are TRBV11-2 and TRBJ2-7, with 7 bases that match TRBD2. V was clipped by 0 bases and J by 6 bases; unmatched bases: 5. The CDR3 totals 14 residues. From germline, CDR1 is SGHAT and CDR2 FQNNGV. This CDR3 reads CASSLDPGTTEQYF. As DNA, the CDR3 is TGTGCCAGCAGCTTAGATCCCGGGACTACCGAGCAGTACTTC.

Details on this clonotype: A read error is possible here, since a much larger clone lies one base away. This rearrangement joins TRBV11-2 to TRBJ1-1, with a possible D match to TRBD1 (6 bases). This CDR3 has 13 residues. The germline V gene encodes CDR1 SGHAT and CDR2 FQNNGV. The CDR3 sequence is CASSIQGNAEAFF. CDR3 nucleotides: TGTGCCAGCAGCATTCAGGGGAACGCTGAAGCTTTCTTT.

The rearrangement links TRBV9 to TRBJ2-1, with D hard to call. The J call may be incorrect, as the DNA end agrees better with TRBJ2-7. Germline V gene sequence: CDR1 SGDLS, CDR2 YYNGEE. The CDR3 loop spans 15 amino acids. Here the CDR3 reads CASSVGILSYNEQYF. The CDR3 DNA reads as TGTGCCAGCAGCGTTGGGATCCTTTCCTACAATGAGCAGTACTTC.

The table lists this clonotype with many counts. Germline and junction disagree at one end, which may indicate a read error. The rearrangement links TRBV9 to TRBJ2-3, with 10 bases identical to TRBD2. CDR1 is SGDLS and CDR2 is YYNGEE in the germline V gene. The CDR3 sequence is 15 residues long. The CDR3 loop is CASSVAGGSTDTQYF. CDR3 bases: TGTGCCAGCAGTGTAGCGGGAGGTAGCACAGATACGCAGTATTTT.